This T cell receptor beta chain was recorded in a study of T cell responses to AZD1222 COVID-19 vaccine. The germline CDR1 and CDR2 sequences are ENHRY and SYGVKD. Trimming removed 11 bases at V and 3 bases at J, with 17 bases between. The CDR3 spans 14 residues. This table comes from immunoSEQ multiplex PCR, and its TCRdb copy is limited to in-frame clones, with some not included. This table holds under 150,000 clones, around 93% found once. This clone was found once. Its antigen is as yet unknown. Study observations and caveats: Donor demographics were predominantly white British with a female majority; clonal diversity may be underestimated.

This TCR derives from an adult in good health. The genes are TRBV10-3 and TRBJ1-5, with D possibly TRBD1 on 6 matching bases. The specimen comprised peripheral blood, sampled on day 0 of AZD1222 vaccination. The CDR3 bases are TGTGCCTCTCGGACCGGGACATCCAATCAGCCCCAGCATTTT. This gives the protein CASRTGTSNQPQHF.